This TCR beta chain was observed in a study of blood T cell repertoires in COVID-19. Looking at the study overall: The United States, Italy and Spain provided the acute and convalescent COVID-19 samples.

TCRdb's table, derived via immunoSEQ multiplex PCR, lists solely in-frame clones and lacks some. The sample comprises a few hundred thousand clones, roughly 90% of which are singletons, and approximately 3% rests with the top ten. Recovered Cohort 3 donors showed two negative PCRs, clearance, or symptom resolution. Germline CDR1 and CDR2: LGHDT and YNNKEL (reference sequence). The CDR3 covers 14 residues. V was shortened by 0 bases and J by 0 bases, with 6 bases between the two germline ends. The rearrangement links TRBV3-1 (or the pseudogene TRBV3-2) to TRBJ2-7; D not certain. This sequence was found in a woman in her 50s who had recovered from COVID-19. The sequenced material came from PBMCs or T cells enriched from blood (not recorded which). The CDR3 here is CASSQDTYSYEQYF. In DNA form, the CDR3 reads TGTGCCAGCAGCCAAGATACTTACTCCTACGAGCAGTACTTC.